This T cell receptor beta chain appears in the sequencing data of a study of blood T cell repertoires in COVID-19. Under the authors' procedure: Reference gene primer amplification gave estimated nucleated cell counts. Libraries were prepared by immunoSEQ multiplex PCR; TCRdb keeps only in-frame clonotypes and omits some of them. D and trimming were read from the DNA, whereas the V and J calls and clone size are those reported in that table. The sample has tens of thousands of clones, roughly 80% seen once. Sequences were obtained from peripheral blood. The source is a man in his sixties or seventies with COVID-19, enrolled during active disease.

Here the CDR3 DNA reads TGTGCCAGCTCGCCGGGACAGGGGGCTTCTGGGGCCAACGTCCTGACTTTC. It translates to CASSPGQGASGANVLTF. The V call is TRBV18, the J call TRBJ2-6; 12 nucleotides line up with TRBD1. The V gene's germline CDR1 is KGHSH and CDR2 LQKENI. V was clipped by 6 bases and J by 1 base; unmatched bases: 4. The CDR3 covers 17 residues.